This T cell receptor beta chain comes out of a study of T cells after posttransplantation cyclophosphamide. Points from the study as a whole: TRB overlap between skin or GI tissue T cells and blood was limited. Donor CD8+ memory clones often dominated recipient blood repertoires at later times.

CDR1 is SGHDT and CDR2 is YYEEEE in the germline V gene. The germline V and J ends were trimmed by 0 bases and 1 base, with 16 bases remaining between them. The CDR3 spans 17 residues. The repertoire was sequenced with immunoSEQ multiplex PCR; TCRdb's copy has only in-frame clones and lacks some. Of about 22,000 clones listed, roughly 70% are singletons. Notes on this clone: Its antigen is not known.

Sequenced: memory CD4+ T cells sorted from PBMCs. This receptor was identified in an older woman in good health, CMV-negative, and a related stem cell transplant donor. The V gene is TRBV5-6, the J gene TRBJ1-1, with D perhaps TRBD1 (5 bases). CDR3 amino acids: CASSLAGQATSNTEAFF. CDR3 DNA: TGTGCCAGCAGCTTGGCAGGGCAGGCAACTTCGAACACTGAAGCTTTCTTT. The full variable domain, its missing parts supplied by reference TRBV5-6 and TRBJ1-1, is DAGVTQSPTHLIKTRGQQVTLRCSPKSGHDTVSWYQQALGQGPQFIFQYYEEEERQRGNFPDRFSGHQFPNYSSELNVNALLLGDSALYLCASSLAGQATSNTEAFFGQGTRLTVV.